Sequencing of this TCR beta chain was carried out in a study of blood T cells in healthy people across ages. Alongside a J-beta primer mix, a sample-barcoded 5' primer served in a second PCR lasting about 6 to 11 cycles. TCRdb called the 5' RACE reads again in MiXCR, with one record for every CDR3 protein. The sample carries around 1,600,000 distinct CDR3 sequences, 35% to 45% recorded once. V was shortened by 0 bases and J by 0 bases, with 9 bases between the two germline ends. The CDR3 length is 16 residues. The germline gives CDR1 LGHNA, CDR2 YNFKEQ. The rearrangement joins TRBV4-2 to TRBJ1-3; no reliable D call. The receptor comes from a woman between 18 and 30 years old in good health. Sequencing was done on a sample of blood. In nucleotides, the CDR3 is TGTGCCAGCAGCCAAGACAACCGGGTCTCTGGAAACACCATATATTTT. Translating gives CASSQDNRVSGNTIYF.